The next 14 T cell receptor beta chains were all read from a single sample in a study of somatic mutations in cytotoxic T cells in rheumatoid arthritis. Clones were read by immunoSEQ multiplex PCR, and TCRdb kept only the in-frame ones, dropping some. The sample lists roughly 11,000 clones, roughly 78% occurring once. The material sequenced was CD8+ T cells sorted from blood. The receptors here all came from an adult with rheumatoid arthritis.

CDR3 coding DNA: TGTGCCAGCAGCGTAACTTTTCGAGCGGAGACCCAGTACTTC. This sequence encodes CASSVTFRAETQYF. This sequence joins TRBV9 and TRBJ2-5; D is unclear. Germline CDR1 and CDR2: SGDLS and YYNGEE. This CDR3 comprises 14 residues. V dropped 1 base and J dropped 5 bases, with 12 bases sitting between them.

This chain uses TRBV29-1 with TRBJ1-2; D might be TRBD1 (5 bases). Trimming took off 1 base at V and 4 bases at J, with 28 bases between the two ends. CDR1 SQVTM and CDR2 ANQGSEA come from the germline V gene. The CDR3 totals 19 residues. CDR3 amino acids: CSVEGIERDARALSYGYTF. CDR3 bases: TGCAGCGTTGAAGGGATAGAGAGGGACGCAAGGGCCCTCTCCTATGGCTACACCTTC.

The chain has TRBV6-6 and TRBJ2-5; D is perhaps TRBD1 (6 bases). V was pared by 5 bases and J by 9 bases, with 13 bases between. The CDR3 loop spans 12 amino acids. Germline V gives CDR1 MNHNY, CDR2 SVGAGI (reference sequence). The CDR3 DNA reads TGTGCCAGCAGTGCGGACAGTTCGGCCCAGTACTTC. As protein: CASSADSSAQYF.

CDR3 loop: CASSQSDIYYTF. The CDR3 DNA is TGCGCCAGCAGCCAATCGGACATTTACTACACCTTC. J is TRBJ1-2 and V is TRBV5-1; weak D call: TRBD1 (5 bases). Germline-derived CDR1 and CDR2 are SGHRS and YFSETQ. The CDR3 runs 12 residues. Trimming pared 4 bases from V and 10 bases from J, leaving 14 bases between.

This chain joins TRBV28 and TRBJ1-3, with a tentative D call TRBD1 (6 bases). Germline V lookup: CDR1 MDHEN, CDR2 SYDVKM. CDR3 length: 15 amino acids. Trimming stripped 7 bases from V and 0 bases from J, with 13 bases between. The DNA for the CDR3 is TGTGCCAGCAAAGAGACAGGACTCTCTGGAAACACCATATATTTT. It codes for CASKETGLSGNTIYF.

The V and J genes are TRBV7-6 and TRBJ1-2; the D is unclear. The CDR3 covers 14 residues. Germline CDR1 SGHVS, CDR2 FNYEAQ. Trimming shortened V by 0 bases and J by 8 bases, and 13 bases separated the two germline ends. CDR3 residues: CASSLASGSGGYTF. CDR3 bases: TGTGCCAGCAGCTTAGCGTCGGGCTCTGGGGGCTACACCTTC.

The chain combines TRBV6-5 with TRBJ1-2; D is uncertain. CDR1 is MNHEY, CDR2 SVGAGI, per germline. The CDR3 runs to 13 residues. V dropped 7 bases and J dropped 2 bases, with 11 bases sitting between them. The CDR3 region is CASTAGENYGYTF. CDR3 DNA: TGTGCCAGCACCGCAGGCGAAAACTATGGCTACACCTTC.

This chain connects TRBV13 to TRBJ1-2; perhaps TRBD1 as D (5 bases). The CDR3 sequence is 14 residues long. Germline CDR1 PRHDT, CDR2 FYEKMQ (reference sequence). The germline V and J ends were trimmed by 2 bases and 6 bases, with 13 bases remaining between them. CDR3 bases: TGTGCCAGCAGCTTAAGCCCGGACATTGATGGCTACACCTTC. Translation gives CASSLSPDIDGYTF. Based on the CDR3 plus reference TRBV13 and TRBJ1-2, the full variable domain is AAGVIQSPRHLIKEKRETATLKCYPIPRHDTVYWYQQGPGQDPQFLISFYEKMQSDKGSIPDRFSAQQFSDYHSELNMSSLELGDSALYFCASSLSPDIDGYTFGSGTRLTVV.

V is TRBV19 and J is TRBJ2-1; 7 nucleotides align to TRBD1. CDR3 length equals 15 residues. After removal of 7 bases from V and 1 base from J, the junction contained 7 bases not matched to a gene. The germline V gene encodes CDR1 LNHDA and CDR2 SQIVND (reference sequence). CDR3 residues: CASTPGQVSYNEQFF. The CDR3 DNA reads TGTGCCAGTACTCCCGGACAGGTGTCCTACAATGAGCAGTTCTTC. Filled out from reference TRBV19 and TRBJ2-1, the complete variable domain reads DGGITQSPKYLFRKEGQNVTLSCEQNLNHDAMYWYRQDPGQGLRLIYYSQIVNDFQKGDIAEGYSVSREKKESFPLTVTSAQKNPTAFYLCASTPGQVSYNEQFFGPGTRLTVL.

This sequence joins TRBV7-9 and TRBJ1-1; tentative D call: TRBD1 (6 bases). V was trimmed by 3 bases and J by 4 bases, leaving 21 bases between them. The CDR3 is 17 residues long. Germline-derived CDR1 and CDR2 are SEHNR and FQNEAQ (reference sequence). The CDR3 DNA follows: TGTGCCAGCAGCTTTCCCCGGGGGCTCGGATCTTTCACTGAAGCTTTCTTT. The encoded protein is CASSFPRGLGSFTEAFF. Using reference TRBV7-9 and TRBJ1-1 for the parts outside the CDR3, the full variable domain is DTGVSQNPRHKITKRGQNVTFRCDPISEHNRLYWYRQTLGQGPEFLTYFQNEAQLEKSRLLSDRFSAERPKGSFSTLEIQRTEQGDSAMYLCASSFPRGLGSFTEAFFGQGTRLTVV.

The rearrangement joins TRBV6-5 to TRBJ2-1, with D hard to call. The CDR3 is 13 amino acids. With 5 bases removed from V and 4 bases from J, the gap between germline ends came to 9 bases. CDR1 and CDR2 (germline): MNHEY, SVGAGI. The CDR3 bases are TGTGCCAGCAGTCCTGGACCATACAATGAGCAGTTCTTC. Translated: CASSPGPYNEQFF.

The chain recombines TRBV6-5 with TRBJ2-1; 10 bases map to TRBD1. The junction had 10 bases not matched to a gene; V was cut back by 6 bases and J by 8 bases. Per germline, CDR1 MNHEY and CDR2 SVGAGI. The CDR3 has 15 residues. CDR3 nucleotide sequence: TGTGCCAGCAGATACCGGGACAGGGGTGGCGATGAGCAGTTCTTC. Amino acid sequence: CASRYRDRGGDEQFF.

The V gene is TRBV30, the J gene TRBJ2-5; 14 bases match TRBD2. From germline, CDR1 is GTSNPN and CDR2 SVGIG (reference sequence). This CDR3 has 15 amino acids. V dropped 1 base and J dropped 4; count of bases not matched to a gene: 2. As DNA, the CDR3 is TGTGCCTGGAGTGGGGGGACTAGCGGGAGAGAGACCCAGTACTTC. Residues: CAWSGGTSGRETQYF.

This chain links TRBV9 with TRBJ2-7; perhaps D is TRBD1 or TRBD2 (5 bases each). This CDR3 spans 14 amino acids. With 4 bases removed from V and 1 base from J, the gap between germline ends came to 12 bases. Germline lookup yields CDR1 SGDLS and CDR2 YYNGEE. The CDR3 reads CASSPGTGSYEQYF. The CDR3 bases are TGTGCCAGCAGCCCAGGGACGGGGTCCTACGAGCAGTACTTC.